This T cell receptor (beta chain) is from a study of T cell responses to AZD1222 COVID-19 vaccine. Study results and limitations: CD4 TCRs linked to vaccination spanned spike, dominating at 160-218 and 743-854.

CDR1 is SGHRS and CDR2 is YFSETQ in the germline V gene. V lost 0 bases and J lost 6; bases outside the gene matches: 2. This CDR3 comprises 13 residues. Notes on this clone: Its specificity is not known. Other DNA sequences within the sample encode an identical CDR3.

Here immunoSEQ multiplex PCR was the method, and the copy in TCRdb shows in-frame clones only, minus some. Found here are some 130,000 clones, roughly 92% of them singletons; the top ten hold roughly 1.1%. The input for sequencing was peripheral blood, taken 28 days after the second AZD1222 dose. The receptor was derived from an adult who received the AZD1222 COVID-19 vaccine. The J gene is TRBJ1-1, the V gene TRBV5-1; TRBD1 aligns across 7 bases. In DNA form, the CDR3 reads TGCGCCAGCAGCTTGGGGCAGGGGGCTGAAGCTTTCTTT. Residues: CASSLGQGAEAFF.